Following are 23 T cell receptor beta chains from one sample sequenced in a study of cytomegalovirus exposure and HLA in healthy donors. Primers included in the PCR were 60 Vbeta and 13 Jbeta primers. The assay was immunoSEQ multiplex PCR, and TCRdb's table has in-frame clones only and misses some. The data show roughly 130,000 clones, with around 76% seen just once and about 1.8% held by the top ten. Sequenced input: PBMCs. These receptors were taken from a woman aged 50 to 60 in good health and CMV-seronegative.

The genes are TRBV7-2 and TRBJ2-2, with D possibly TRBD2 on 5 matching bases. V was cut by 10 bases and J by 2 bases, with 11 bases left in between. This CDR3 is built from 13 residues. Per the germline V gene, CDR1 is SGHTA and CDR2 is FQGNSA. CDR3 DNA: TGTGCCACCATAGCGTCTAACACCGGGGAGCTGTTTTTT. This translates into CATIASNTGELFF. Full variable domain (remainder filled in from reference TRBV7-2 and TRBJ2-2): GAGVSQSPSNKVTEKGKDVELRCDPISGHTALYWYRQSLGQGLEFLIYFQGNSAPDKSGLPSDRFSAERTGGSVSTLTIQRTQQEDSAVYLCATIASNTGELFFGEGSRLTVL.

Only one count was recorded for this clone. The chain is built from TRBV29-1 and TRBJ2-3, with 11 bases that match TRBD1. Germline V gives CDR1 SQVTM, CDR2 ANQGSEA. V was clipped by 2 bases and J by 5 bases; unmatched bases: 6. This CDR3 is built from 15 residues. In nucleotides, the CDR3 is TGCAGCGTTGAACGGACAGGGGGCGAAGGAGATACGCAGTATTTT. It specifies CSVERTGGEGDTQYF.

The rearrangement uses TRBV7-2 and TRBJ1-2; maybe TRBD1 (5 bases). The CDR3 contains 15 residues. Germline V lookup: CDR1 SGHTA, CDR2 FQGNSA. V shed 4 bases and J shed 1 base, with 13 bases lying between them. Written as DNA, the CDR3 is TGTGCCAGCAGCTCAGCGGCAGGGCTTAACTATGGCTACACCTTC. Translating it yields CASSSAAGLNYGYTF.

V is TRBV28 and J is TRBJ1-1; D remains ambiguous. The germline V gene encodes CDR1 MDHEN and CDR2 SYDVKM. V was trimmed by 1 base and J by 0 bases, leaving 6 bases between them. This CDR3 is 14 amino acids long. CDR3 sequence reads: CASSLSGVNTEAFF. The CDR3 DNA follows: TGTGCCAGCAGTTTATCCGGGGTGAACACTGAAGCTTTCTTT.

The rearrangement links TRBV13 to TRBJ1-4, with TRBD1 matching 8 bases. The CDR3 spans 16 residues. V shed 3 bases and J 2 bases; nucleotides not matched to a gene: 5. CDR1 PRHDT and CDR2 FYEKMQ come from the germline V gene (reference sequence). The CDR3 region has the DNA TGTGCCAGCAGCTTCCGAGGACAGGGTACTAATGAAAAACTGTTTTTT. Amino acid sequence: CASSFRGQGTNEKLFF.

The chain joins TRBV7-2 to TRBJ1-1, with 7 bases fitting TRBD1. V dropped 5 bases and J dropped 2; count of bases not matched to a gene: 8. Germline-derived CDR1 and CDR2 are SGHTA and FQGNSA. The CDR3 runs 15 residues. CDR3 DNA sequence: TGTGCCAGCAGCACCCGGACAGGAGGAAACACTGAAGCTTTCTTT. This sequence encodes CASSTRTGGNTEAFF.

The chain couples TRBV6-1 to TRBJ2-4, with 13 bases matching TRBD2. The CDR3 is made up of 18 amino acids. CDR1 MNHNS and CDR2 SASEGT come from the germline V gene. V lost 4 bases, J lost 0 bases, and 6 bases stayed unmatched. CDR3 sequence reads: CASSGGLAGVAAKNIQYF. CDR3 bases: TGTGCCAGCAGTGGAGGACTAGCGGGAGTGGCAGCCAAAAACATTCAGTACTTC.

The chain uses TRBV15 and TRBJ1-5; 7 bases are a match to TRBD1. The V segment lost 2 bases and the J segment 0 bases; nucleotides outside the gene matches: 7. CDR1 and CDR2 from the germline V gene are LNHNV and YYDKDF (reference sequence). The CDR3 runs 17 residues. CDR3 loop: CATSRFPRQGSNQPQHF. CDR3 nucleotide sequence: TGTGCCACCAGCAGATTTCCTCGACAGGGTAGCAATCAGCCCCAGCATTTT. The whole variable domain, remainder taken from reference TRBV15 and TRBJ1-5, is DAMVIQNPRYQVTQFGKPVTLSCSQTLNHNVMYWYQQKSSQAPKLLFHYYDKDFNNEADTPDNFQSRRPNTSFCFLDIRSPGLGDTAMYLCATSRFPRQGSNQPQHFGDGTRLSIL.

The rearrangement joins TRBV30 to TRBJ1-4; TRBD1 matches 9 bases. J gave up 8 bases and V 4 bases, and 14 bases lay outside the gene matches. The V gene's germline CDR1 is GTSNPN and CDR2 SVGIG (reference sequence). The CDR3 length is 16 residues. The CDR3 DNA follows: TGTGCCTGGACTTCGGACAGGGGAAGTAGAAACGAAAAACTGTTTTTT. It codes for CAWTSDRGSRNEKLFF.

The rearrangement uses TRBV9 and TRBJ2-2, with a tentative D call TRBD2 (6 bases). The length of the CDR3 is 15 residues. Germline V lookup: CDR1 SGDLS, CDR2 YYNGEE. V was pared by 4 bases and J by 3 bases, with 13 bases between. In nucleotides, the CDR3 is TGTGCCAGCAGCACTCAGGGAGGATACACCGGGGAGCTGTTTTTT. Its protein is CASSTQGGYTGELFF.

This chain joins TRBV19 and TRBJ1-5, with a tentative D call TRBD1 (5 bases). This CDR3 contains 17 residues. Deletions cut 0 bases from V and 0 bases from J, with 12 bases between. Looked up from germline, CDR1 is LNHDA and CDR2 is SQIVND (reference sequence). CDR3 sequence reads: CASSIDPGLYSNQPQHF. The CDR3 DNA is TGTGCCAGTAGTATAGATCCGGGACTGTATAGCAATCAGCCCCAGCATTTT.

The chain couples TRBV15 to TRBJ2-7, with 10 bases matching TRBD1. CDR3 length: 15 amino acids. Germline V CDR1 and CDR2: LNHNV, YYDKDF (reference sequence). With 0 bases clipped from V and 4 bases from J, the junction kept 3 bases outside the gene matches. CDR3 sequence: CATSRDGQGVYEQYF. In nucleotides, the CDR3 is TGTGCCACCAGCAGAGACGGACAGGGGGTATACGAGCAGTACTTC.

The CDR3 protein is CASGRTAENNYGYTF. The CDR3 nucleotides are TGTGCCAGCGGGCGGACAGCCGAGAATAACTATGGCTACACCTTC. The rearrangement links TRBV6-1 to TRBJ1-2, with D possibly matching TRBD1 (6 bases). Germline V gene data show CDR1 as MNHNS and CDR2 as SASEGT. Trimming removed 8 bases from V and 1 base from J, with 17 bases in between. This CDR3 has 15 residues.

The rearrangement links TRBV18 to TRBJ2-5; D uncertain. Germline V gives CDR1 KGHSH, CDR2 LQKENI. V lost 6 bases and J 1 base, leaving 9 bases between the germline ends. The CDR3 covers 13 residues. CDR3 amino acids: CASSRLTQETQYF. CDR3 bases: TGTGCCAGCTCCCGACTCACCCAAGAGACCCAGTACTTC.

The gene calls are TRBV10-3 and TRBJ1-5, with TRBD1 as a possible D gene (5 bases). The CDR3 is made up of 17 amino acids. Germline V lookup: CDR1 ENHRY, CDR2 SYGVKD. V lost 0 bases and J lost 6, with 18 bases in between. The CDR3 loop is CAISESTFERGSQPQHF. As DNA, the CDR3 is TGTGCCATCAGTGAGTCAACTTTTGAAAGGGGAAGTCAGCCCCAGCATTTT.

The gene calls are TRBV5-6 and TRBJ2-7; the D gene is possibly TRBD2 (5 bases). CDR1 and CDR2 (germline): SGHDT, YYEEEE. The CDR3 is 16 residues long. V was cut by 3 bases and J by 1 base, with 17 bases left in between. CDR3 region: CASSSLAPRGSYEQYF. For the CDR3, the DNA is TGTGCCAGCAGCTCTCTAGCTCCTAGAGGGTCCTACGAGCAGTACTTC.

This sequence joins TRBV6-4 and TRBJ2-2; the match to TRBD2 covers 10 bases. With 6 bases clipped from V and 3 bases from J, the junction kept 4 bases outside the gene matches. CDR3 length: 15 residues. From germline, CDR1 is MRHNA and CDR2 SNTAGT. CDR3 DNA: TGTGCCAGCAGCCCTAGCGGGAGCTACACCGGGGAGCTGTTTTTT. Translated: CASSPSGSYTGELFF.

The chain has TRBV28 and TRBJ1-1; TRBD1 agrees at 7 bases. Germline V lookup: CDR1 MDHEN, CDR2 SYDVKM. Trimming at V came to 4 bases and at J to 6 bases, leaving 8 bases not matched to a gene. CDR3 length: 14 residues. For the CDR3, the DNA is TGTGCCAGCAGTTCAACAGGGGCCATCCCTGAAGCTTTCTTT. It yields the protein CASSSTGAIPEAFF. Combining the CDR3 with reference TRBV28 and TRBJ1-1 gives the whole variable domain DVKVTQSSRYLVKRTGEKVFLECVQDMDHENMFWYRQDPGLGLRLIYFSYDVKMKEKGDIPEGYSVSREKKERFSLILESASTNQTSMYLCASSSTGAIPEAFFGQGTRLTVV.

The chain employs TRBV11-3 and TRBJ2-1; TRBD1 matches at 7 bases. Germline V lookup: CDR1 SGHNT, CDR2 YENEEA. The V and J ends lost 4 bases and 4 bases, in that order; junction bases with no gene match: 7. There are 15 residues in the CDR3. The CDR3 nucleotides are TGTGCCAGCAGCTCCGGACAGGCCAATTACAATGAGCAGTTCTTC. Translating it yields CASSSGQANYNEQFF.

The V gene is TRBV19, the J gene TRBJ2-3; D possibly corresponds to TRBD2 (6 bases). The CDR3 runs to 18 residues. Trimming removed 1 base from V and 2 bases from J, with 19 bases in between. Per germline, CDR1 LNHDA and CDR2 SQIVND (reference sequence). The CDR3 bases are TGTGCCAGTAGTATAGGCCTCGGAGGGGTAGAAACCACAGATACGCAGTATTTT. It translates to CASSIGLGGVETTDTQYF. The whole variable domain, remainder taken from reference TRBV19 and TRBJ2-3, is DGGITQSPKYLFRKEGQNVTLSCEQNLNHDAMYWYRQDPGQGLRLIYYSQIVNDFQKGDIAEGYSVSREKKESFPLTVTSAQKNPTAFYLCASSIGLGGVETTDTQYFGPGTRLTVL.

In this sample, this clone turned up once. The rearrangement joins TRBV11-2 to TRBJ2-2; TRBD2 aligns across 9 bases. The V gene end was trimmed by 5 bases and the J gene end by 4 bases; junction bases not matched to a gene: 8. The CDR3 is 16 residues long. Germline CDR1 is SGHAT and CDR2 is FQNNGV. CDR3 region: CASSTEELAGTGELFF. CDR3 sequence (DNA): TGTGCCAGCAGCACCGAGGAACTAGCGGGCACCGGGGAGCTGTTTTTT.

CDR3 DNA: TGCGCCAGCAGCCATTTACAGGGGAGGGAGCTGTTTTTT. The encoded protein is CASSHLQGRELFF. The chain is built from TRBV4-3 and TRBJ2-2; TRBD1 aligns across 7 bases. Germline trimming cut 3 bases from V and 9 bases from J; bases unmatched to any gene: 4. The CDR3 has 13 residues. Germline V CDR1 and CDR2: LGHNA, YSLEER.

The gene calls are TRBV11-2 and TRBJ1-1; no definite D call. V was shortened by 0 bases and J by 1 base, with 3 bases between the two germline ends. CDR1 and CDR2 (germline): SGHAT, FQNNGV. This CDR3 has 13 amino acids. CDR3 sequence reads: CASSLEANTEAFF. The CDR3 coding sequence is TGTGCCAGCAGCTTAGAGGCGAACACTGAAGCTTTCTTT. Full variable domain (remainder filled in from reference TRBV11-2 and TRBJ1-1): EAGVAQSPRYKIIEKRQSVAFWCNPISGHATLYWYQQILGQGPKLLIQFQNNGVVDDSQLPKDRFSAERLKGVDSTLKIQPAKLEDSAVYLCASSLEANTEAFFGQGTRLTVV.